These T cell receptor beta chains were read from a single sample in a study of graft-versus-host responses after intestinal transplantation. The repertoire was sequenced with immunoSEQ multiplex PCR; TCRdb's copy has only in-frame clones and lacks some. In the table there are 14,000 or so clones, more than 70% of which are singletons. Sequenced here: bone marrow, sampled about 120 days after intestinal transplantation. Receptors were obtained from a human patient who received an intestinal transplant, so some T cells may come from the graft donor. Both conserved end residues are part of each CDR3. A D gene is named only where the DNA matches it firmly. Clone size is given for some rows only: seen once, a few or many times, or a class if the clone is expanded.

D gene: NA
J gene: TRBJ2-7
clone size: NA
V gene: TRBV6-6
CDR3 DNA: TGTGCCAGCAGTCCGCGTGTCGCCCTCGAGCAGTACTTC
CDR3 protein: CASSPRVALEQYF

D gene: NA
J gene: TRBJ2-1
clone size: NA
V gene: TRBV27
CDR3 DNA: TGTGCCAGCAGTTTTCGGGAAATGAACAATGAGCAGTTCTTC
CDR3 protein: CASSFREMNNEQFF

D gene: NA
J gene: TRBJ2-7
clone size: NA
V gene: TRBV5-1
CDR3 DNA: TGCGCCAGCAGCTTGTGGGGTCCCTCCTACGAGCAGTACTTC
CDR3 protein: CASSLWGPSYEQYF

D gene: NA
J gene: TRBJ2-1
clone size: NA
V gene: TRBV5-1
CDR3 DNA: TGCGCCAGCAGCTCTCTGTATGAGCAGTTCTTC
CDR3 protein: CASSSLYEQFF

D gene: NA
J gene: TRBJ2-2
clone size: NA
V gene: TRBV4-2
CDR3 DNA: TGTGCCAGCAGCCAAGGCGGAACTCAGAGCGAGGGGGAGCTGTTTTTT
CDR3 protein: CASSQGGTQSEGELFF

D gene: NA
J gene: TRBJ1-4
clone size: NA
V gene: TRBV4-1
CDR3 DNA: TGCGCCAGCAGCCAATTCTGGATCTGGGAAAAACTGTTTTTT
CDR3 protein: CASSQFWIWEKLFF

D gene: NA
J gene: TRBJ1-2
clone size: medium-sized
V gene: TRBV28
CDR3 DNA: TGTGCCAGCAGTTTGACAGCTACCTATGGCTACACCTTC
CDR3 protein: CASSLTATYGYTF

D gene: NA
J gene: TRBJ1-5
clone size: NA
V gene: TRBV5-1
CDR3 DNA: TGCGCCAGGCCTTACTGGACGGTGCCCGTTCAGCCCCAGCATTTT
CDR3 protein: CARPYWTVPVQPQHF

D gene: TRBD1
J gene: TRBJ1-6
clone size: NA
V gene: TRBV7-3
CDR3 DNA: TGTGCCAGCAGCTTTACCGGGACAGGGGGAAATTCACCCCTCCACTTT
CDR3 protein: CASSFTGTGGNSPLHF

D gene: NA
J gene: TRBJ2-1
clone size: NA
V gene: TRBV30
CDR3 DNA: TGTGCCTGGAGTGTACACCGGGACTACAATGAGCAGTTCTTC
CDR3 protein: CAWSVHRDYNEQFF

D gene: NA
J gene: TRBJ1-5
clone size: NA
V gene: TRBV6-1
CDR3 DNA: TGTGCCAGCAGTAGTTGGATCAGGCATCAGCCCCAGCATTTT
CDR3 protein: CASSSWIRHQPQHF

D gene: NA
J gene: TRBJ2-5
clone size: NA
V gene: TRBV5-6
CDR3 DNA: TGTGCCAGCAGCTGGGCAGCACAGGAGACCCAGTACTTC
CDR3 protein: CASSWAAQETQYF

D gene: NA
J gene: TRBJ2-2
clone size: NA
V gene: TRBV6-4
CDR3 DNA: TGTGCCAGCAGTGACTCGATAGGGGCGAACACCGGGGAGCTGTTTTTT
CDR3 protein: CASSDSIGANTGELFF

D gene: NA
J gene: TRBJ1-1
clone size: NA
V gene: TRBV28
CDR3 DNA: TGTGCCAGCAGTATCTCTAACACTGAAGCTTTCTTT
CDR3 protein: CASSISNTEAFF

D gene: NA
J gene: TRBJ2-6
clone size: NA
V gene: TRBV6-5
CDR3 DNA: TGTGCCAGCAGTTACTCGGGAGACGGGGCCAACGTCCTGACTTTC
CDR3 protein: CASSYSGDGANVLTF

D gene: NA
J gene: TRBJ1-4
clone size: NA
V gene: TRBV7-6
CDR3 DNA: TGTGCCAGCAGCTCCCGGGGGGGTCTCGCAACTAATGAAAAACTGTTTTTT
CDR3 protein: CASSSRGGLATNEKLFF

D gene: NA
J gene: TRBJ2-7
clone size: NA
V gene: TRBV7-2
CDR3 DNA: TGTGCCAGCAGCCGGAACCAGGGCTACGAGCAGTACTTC
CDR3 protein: CASSRNQGYEQYF

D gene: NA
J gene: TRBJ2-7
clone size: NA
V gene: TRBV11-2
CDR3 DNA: TGTGCCAGCAGCTCCACAGGGTTCGCCTACGAGCAGTACTTC
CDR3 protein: CASSSTGFAYEQYF

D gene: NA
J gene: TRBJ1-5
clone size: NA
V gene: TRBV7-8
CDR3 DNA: TGTGCCAGCAGCCCCTCGAACTTGGGGAACAATCAGCCCCAGCATTTT
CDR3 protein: CASSPSNLGNNQPQHF

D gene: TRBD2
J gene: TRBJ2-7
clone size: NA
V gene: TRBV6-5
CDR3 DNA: TGTGCCAGCAGTTACTCGCTAGCGGGAGAGCAGTACTTC
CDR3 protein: CASSYSLAGEQYF

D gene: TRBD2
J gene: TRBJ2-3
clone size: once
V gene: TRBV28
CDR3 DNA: TGTGCCAGCAGTTTATGGGCTTTTGGACTAGCGGGAGAATCAGATACGCAGTATTTT
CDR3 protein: CASSLWAFGLAGESDTQYF

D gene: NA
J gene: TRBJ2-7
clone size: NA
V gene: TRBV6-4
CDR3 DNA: TGTGCCAGCAGTGACTCGACAGGACGGGGACCAGGGGAGCCCTACGAGCAGTACTTC
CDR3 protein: CASSDSTGRGPGEPYEQYF

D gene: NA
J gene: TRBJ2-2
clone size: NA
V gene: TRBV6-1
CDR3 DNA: TGTGCCAGCAGTGAAGCGGGGGAGTTCGGGGAGCTGTTTTTT
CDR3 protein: CASSEAGEFGELFF

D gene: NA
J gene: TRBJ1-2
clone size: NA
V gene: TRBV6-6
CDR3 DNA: TGTGCCAGCAGTTACTCGTCGCGGGGCGACTATGGCTACACCTTC
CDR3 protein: CASSYSSRGDYGYTF

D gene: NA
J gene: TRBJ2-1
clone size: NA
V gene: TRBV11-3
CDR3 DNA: TGTGCCAGCAGCTTAGATCGTGTCGGTAGCTCCTACAATGAGCAGTTCTTC
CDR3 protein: CASSLDRVGSSYNEQFF

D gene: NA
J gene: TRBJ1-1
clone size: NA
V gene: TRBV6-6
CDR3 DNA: TGTGCCAGCAGTTACTGGGGTAGCGCCACTGAAGCTTTCTTT
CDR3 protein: CASSYWGSATEAFF

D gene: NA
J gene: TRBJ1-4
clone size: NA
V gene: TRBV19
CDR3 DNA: TGTGCCAGTAGTTTCCTCAGGGGCTCAACTAATGAAAAACTGTTTTTT
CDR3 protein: CASSFLRGSTNEKLFF

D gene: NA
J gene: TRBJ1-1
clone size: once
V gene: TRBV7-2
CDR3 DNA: TGTGCCAGCAGCTTAGGGGAACGGATGAACACTGAAGCTTTCTTT
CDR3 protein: CASSLGERMNTEAFF

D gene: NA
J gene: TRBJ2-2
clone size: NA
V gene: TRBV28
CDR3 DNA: TGTGCCAGCAGTTCGTTAAGAGAAAACACCGGGGAGCTGTTTTTT
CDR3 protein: CASSSLRENTGELFF

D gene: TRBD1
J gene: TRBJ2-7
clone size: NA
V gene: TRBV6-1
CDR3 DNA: TGTGCCAGCAGTGAAGACGGGACAGGGGGCTACGAGCAGTACTTC
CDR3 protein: CASSEDGTGGYEQYF

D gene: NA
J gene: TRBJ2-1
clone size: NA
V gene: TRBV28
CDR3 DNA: TGTGCCAGCAGTTTATTCCCCGCTGTGAATGAGCAGTTCTTC
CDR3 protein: CASSLFPAVNEQFF

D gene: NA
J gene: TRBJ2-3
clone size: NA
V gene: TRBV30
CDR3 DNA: TGTGCCTGGAGTTCATCAGGGGCTGATACGCAGTATTTT
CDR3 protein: CAWSSSGADTQYF

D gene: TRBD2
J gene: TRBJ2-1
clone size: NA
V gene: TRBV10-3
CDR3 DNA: TGTGCCATCAGTGACCCTGGCGGGAGGGCTTTTAGCTCCTACAATGAGCAGTTCTTC
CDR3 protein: CAISDPGGRAFSSYNEQFF

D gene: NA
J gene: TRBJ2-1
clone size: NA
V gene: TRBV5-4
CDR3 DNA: TGTGCCAGCAGCTTACCCTACAATGAGCAGTTCTTC
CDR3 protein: CASSLPYNEQFF

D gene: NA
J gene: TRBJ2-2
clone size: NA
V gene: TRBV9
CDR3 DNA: TGTGCCAGCAGCGTGCGAGCCTACGCCGGGGAGCTGTTTTTT
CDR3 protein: CASSVRAYAGELFF

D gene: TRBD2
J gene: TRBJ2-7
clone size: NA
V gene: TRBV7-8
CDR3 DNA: TGTGCCAGCAGCAACACCGGGACTAGTGACGAGCAGTACTTC
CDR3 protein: CASSNTGTSDEQYF

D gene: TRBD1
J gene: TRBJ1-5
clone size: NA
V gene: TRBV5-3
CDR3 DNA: TGTGCCAGCAGCTTGTCGTACAGGGGTCCAAGGCCCCAGCATTTT
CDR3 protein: CASSLSYRGPRPQHF

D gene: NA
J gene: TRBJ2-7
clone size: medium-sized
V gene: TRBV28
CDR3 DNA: TGTGCCAGCAGTCCGAGTTCCTCCTACGAGCAGTACTTC
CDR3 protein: CASSPSSSYEQYF